Listed here are 4 T cell receptor beta chains from one sample, sequenced in a study of blood T cell repertoires in COVID-19. Measured with immunoSEQ multiplex PCR; TCRdb has only the in-frame clones, and not every one. The data show about 500,000 clones, approximately 86% seen once. What was sequenced was PBMCs or T cells enriched from blood (not recorded which). The receptors here all came from a woman younger than 35 who had recovered from COVID-19.

The rearrangement links TRBV5-1 to TRBJ2-1; 7 bases map to TRBD2. CDR1 is SGHRS and CDR2 is YFSETQ in the germline V gene. With V trimmed by 6 bases and J by 5 bases, 11 bases remained unmatched. The CDR3 is made up of 15 amino acids. The CDR3 coding sequence is TGCGCCAGCAACCTTGGGGGGGATGAAGACAATGAGCAGTTCTTC. Protein product: CASNLGGDEDNEQFF.

CDR3 nucleotide sequence: TGTGCCAGCAGCCAGAGCCGCGGACAGAACCAAGAGACCCAGTACTTC. It codes for CASSQSRGQNQETQYF. This rearrangement joins TRBV3-1 (or the pseudogene TRBV3-2) to TRBJ2-5; D may be TRBD1 (6 bases). The germline V and J ends were trimmed by 3 bases and 0 bases, with 14 bases remaining between them. CDR3 size: 16 residues. The germline V gene has CDR1 LGHDT and CDR2 YNNKEL (reference sequence).

The J gene is TRBJ2-5, the V gene TRBV19; D is uncertain. The CDR3 is made up of 14 amino acids. Looked up from germline, CDR1 is LNHDA and CDR2 is SQIVND (reference sequence). The germline V and J ends were trimmed by 0 bases and 3 bases, with 8 bases remaining between them. CDR3 protein: CASSIDHGEETQYF. The CDR3 nucleotides read TGTGCCAGTAGTATAGATCACGGAGAAGAGACCCAGTACTTC.

This chain joins TRBV18 and TRBJ1-1; 7 nucleotides match TRBD1. CDR3 length equals 12 residues. Losses at the gene ends were 6 bases for V and 12 bases for J; bases not matched to a gene: 10. From germline, CDR1 is KGHSH and CDR2 LQKENI. CDR3 in DNA: TGTGCCAGCTCCCCTCAGGACAGGCGGTCTTTCTTT. Protein product: CASSPQDRRSFF.